This T cell receptor (beta chain) originates from a study of cytomegalovirus exposure and HLA in healthy donors. The study, taken as a whole, reports: Donors belonging to an Asian-associated ancestry cluster reportedly showed fewer N-insertions in productive TCRs than the 666-donor mean, according to what a later analysis found. Reportedly, HLA-A and HLA-B alleles of most subjects were accurately predicted from TCR beta. In vitro confirmation showed three CMV-associated chains to be CMV antigen specific.

PCR primers comprised 60 Vbeta and 13 Jbeta primers. Sequenced by immunoSEQ multiplex PCR; TCRdb stores in-frame clones only, minus some. The sample includes approximately 160,000 clones, roughly 80% of them seen just once. With regard to this clone: Its target is unknown.

The CDR3 covers 14 residues. Sequenced material: PBMCs. The sequence was collected from a woman under 30 in good health and CMV-seronegative. This chain joins TRBV21-1 and TRBJ1-1; the D call of TRBD1 is as the table states it, not checked on the DNA. TRBV21-1 is a recognized pseudogene. CDR3 in DNA: TGTGCCAGCAGCAAAGGACAGGGGAACACTGAAGCTTTCTTT. It encodes CASSKGQGNTEAFF.